These T cell receptor beta chains were read from a single sample in a study of T cell responses to AZD1222 COVID-19 vaccine. Produced via immunoSEQ multiplex PCR; TCRdb's table is partial and in-frame only. The sample has roughly 120,000 clones; 92% are singletons. This specimen consisted of peripheral blood, obtained on day 0 of AZD1222 vaccination. Receptors were obtained from an adult in good health. The CDR3 runs from the conserved cysteine through the conserved F or W. Expanded clones are given a class, and other clones once, few, many or no size at all.

v_gene: TRBV3-1/TRBV3-2; abundance: few; CDR3aa: CASSQGRIQSPLHF
v_gene: TRBV3-1/TRBV3-2; abundance: NA; CDR3aa: CASSQDQAPRYGYTF
v_gene: TRBV28; abundance: NA; CDR3aa: CASSPSPLGTGSPRYTF
v_gene: TRBV5-4; abundance: NA; CDR3aa: CASSWGTSGGDQETQYF
v_gene: TRBV19; abundance: NA; CDR3aa: CASSMAGGDYGYTF
v_gene: TRBV3-1/TRBV3-2; abundance: NA; CDR3aa: CASSQPPGQGEAFF
v_gene: TRBV19; abundance: NA; CDR3aa: CASSFGALALTEAFF
v_gene: TRBV27; abundance: NA; CDR3aa: CASSPPGLAGGTDTQYF
v_gene: TRBV11-2; abundance: NA; CDR3aa: CASSLAPTGGTLGYTF
v_gene: TRBV7-6; abundance: NA; CDR3aa: CASSDGTGGYSNQPQHF
v_gene: TRBV21-1; abundance: NA; CDR3aa: CASSKRAARRHNEQFF
v_gene: TRBV12-5; abundance: NA; CDR3aa: CASGLPGTGWGNQPQHF
v_gene: TRBV11-2; abundance: few; CDR3aa: CASSTTGMGSPLHF
v_gene: TRBV7-2; abundance: once; CDR3aa: CASSSRGQEVRPGELFF
v_gene: TRBV6-5; abundance: NA; CDR3aa: CASSPNSRTGELFF
v_gene: TRBV6-2/TRBV6-3; abundance: NA; CDR3aa: CASSYPGVRYF
v_gene: TRBV3-1/TRBV3-2; abundance: NA; CDR3aa: CASSQDGYSYEQYF
v_gene: TRBV5-6; abundance: NA; CDR3aa: CASSLAGLGGTEAFF
v_gene: TRBV7-2; abundance: NA; CDR3aa: CASSLTGQSEAFF
v_gene: TRBV5-8; abundance: NA; CDR3aa: CASSLQDRLVGTQYF
v_gene: TRBV6-2/TRBV6-3; abundance: NA; CDR3aa: CASSYSTGPSQGRNTEAFF
v_gene: TRBV6-5; abundance: NA; CDR3aa: CASSYRLAADTQYF
v_gene: TRBV4-1; abundance: NA; CDR3aa: CASSPVGTSRDERTYEQYF
v_gene: TRBV11-2; abundance: NA; CDR3aa: CASSLGDISGNTIYF
v_gene: TRBV2; abundance: NA; CDR3aa: CASSEPGMNTEAFF
v_gene: TRBV5-4; abundance: NA; CDR3aa: CASSPERGNTGELFF
v_gene: TRBV29-1; abundance: few; CDR3aa: CSVATGVGTEAFF
v_gene: TRBV13; abundance: NA; CDR3aa: CATGTSGNGYTF
v_gene: TRBV2; abundance: NA; CDR3aa: CASSVSSPLHF
v_gene: TRBV10-3; abundance: NA; CDR3aa: CAISGDSSPYEQYF
v_gene: TRBV28; abundance: NA; CDR3aa: CASSWSENTEAFF
v_gene: TRBV11-3; abundance: NA; CDR3aa: CASSLSPYNEQFF
v_gene: TRBV4-3; abundance: NA; CDR3aa: CASSQVAGNTEAFF
v_gene: TRBV5-1; abundance: NA; CDR3aa: CAFGMGGLTGNTIYF
v_gene: TRBV24-1; abundance: NA; CDR3aa: CATGAYNEQFF
v_gene: TRBV24-1; abundance: NA; CDR3aa: CATRWPYEQYF
v_gene: TRBV15; abundance: NA; CDR3aa: CATSRDSRGPAHEQYF
v_gene: TRBV7-2; abundance: NA; CDR3aa: CASSSRLAGGPWEQYF
v_gene: TRBV29-1; abundance: NA; CDR3aa: CSVGDNEQFF